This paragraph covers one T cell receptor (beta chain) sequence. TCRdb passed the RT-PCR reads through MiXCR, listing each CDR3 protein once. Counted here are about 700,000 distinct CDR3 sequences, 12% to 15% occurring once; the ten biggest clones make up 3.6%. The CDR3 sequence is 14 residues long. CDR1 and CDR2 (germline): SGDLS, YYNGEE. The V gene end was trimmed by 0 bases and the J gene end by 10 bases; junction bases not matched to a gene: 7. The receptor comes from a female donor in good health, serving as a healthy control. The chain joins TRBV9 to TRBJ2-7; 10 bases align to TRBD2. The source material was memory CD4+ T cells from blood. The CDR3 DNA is TGTGCCAGCAGCGTAGAAGCGGGAGGGCCCCTACAGTACTTC. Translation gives CASSVEAGGPLQYF.